These T cell receptor beta chains were read from a single sample in a study of post-analysis software for immune sequencing data. From the PCR reads, TCRdb called clonotypes with MiXCR, one entry per CDR3 protein. The sample has 740,000 or so distinct CDR3 sequences; 53% are singletons. Sequenced input: blood. These receptors all stem from a girl aged 10 to 17 with multiple sclerosis. Both conserved end residues are part of each CDR3. Fields, in order: J gene, V gene, clone size, D gene, CDR3 DNA, CDR3 protein. The D gene is left open where the match is weak. A clone size is listed for some rows: how often the clone was seen (once, few, many), or a class if it is expanded.

J gene: TRBJ2-7
V gene: TRBV9
clone size: once
D gene: .
CDR3 DNA: TGTGCCAGCAGCGTAGCCCAGGCAGCCCTCTACGAGCAGTACTTC
CDR3 protein: CASSVAQAALYEQYF

J gene: TRBJ1-2
V gene: TRBV7-2
clone size: few
D gene: .
CDR3 DNA: TGTGCCAGCAGCTCCCCCAGGGCCTTCGGCTATGGCTACACCTTC
CDR3 protein: CASSSPRAFGYGYTF

J gene: TRBJ2-7
V gene: TRBV7-3
clone size: .
D gene: .
CDR3 DNA: TGTGCCAGCAGCCCCTATGGAAAGGACGAGCAGTACTTC
CDR3 protein: CASSPYGKDEQYF

J gene: TRBJ2-5
V gene: TRBV7-9
clone size: .
D gene: TRBD2
CDR3 DNA: TGTGCCAGCAGCGTCCCTAGCGGGGGGCTCCAAGAGACCCAGTACTTC
CDR3 protein: CASSVPSGGLQETQYF

J gene: TRBJ2-1
V gene: TRBV20-1
clone size: few
D gene: .
CDR3 DNA: TGCAGTGCTAGAGACCAGGTTCCCTACAATGAGCAGTTCTTC
CDR3 protein: CSARDQVPYNEQFF

J gene: TRBJ2-7
V gene: TRBV7-9
clone size: .
D gene: TRBD1
CDR3 DNA: TGTGCCAGCCAATGGACAGGGTCCTACGAGCAGTACTTC
CDR3 protein: CASQWTGSYEQYF

J gene: TRBJ2-5
V gene: TRBV15
clone size: .
D gene: .
CDR3 DNA: TGTGCCACCAGCAGTACAGCGGAAGAGACCCAGTACTTC
CDR3 protein: CATSSTAEETQYF

J gene: TRBJ2-5
V gene: TRBV18
clone size: once
D gene: TRBD1
CDR3 DNA: TGTGCCAGCTCACCAATTATTTCGCCCTGGGACAGAAACCAAGAGACCCAGTACTTC
CDR3 protein: CASSPIISPWDRNQETQYF

J gene: TRBJ2-7
V gene: TRBV6-5
clone size: few
D gene: .
CDR3 DNA: TGTGCCAGCACGTTAGGGAGCGAGCAGTACTTC
CDR3 protein: CASTLGSEQYF

J gene: TRBJ2-3
V gene: TRBV5-1
clone size: .
D gene: TRBD2
CDR3 DNA: TGCGCCAGCAGAGTAGGCGGGAGCGGAGATACGCAGTATTTT
CDR3 protein: CASRVGGSGDTQYF

J gene: TRBJ2-5
V gene: TRBV5-6
clone size: once
D gene: .
CDR3 DNA: TGTGCCAGCAGCTTGTTGTGGGGGATACAAGAGACCCAGTACTTC
CDR3 protein: CASSLLWGIQETQYF

J gene: TRBJ1-1
V gene: TRBV7-2
clone size: .
D gene: .
CDR3 DNA: TGTGCCAGCAGCTTAGCGTTAGGCCCCACTGAAGCTTTCTTT
CDR3 protein: CASSLALGPTEAFF

J gene: TRBJ1-4
V gene: TRBV5-1
clone size: few
D gene: .
CDR3 DNA: TGCGCCAGCAGCTTAGACGGACCTTTTGCAACTAATGAAAAACTGTTTTTT
CDR3 protein: CASSLDGPFATNEKLFF

J gene: TRBJ2-7
V gene: TRBV3-1
clone size: few
D gene: .
CDR3 DNA: TGTGCCAGCAGCCAAGTCTGGGGCTACGAGCAGTACTTC
CDR3 protein: CASSQVWGYEQYF

J gene: TRBJ2-1
V gene: TRBV29-1
clone size: .
D gene: .
CDR3 DNA: TGCAGCGTTGAGGGGACCGAGAGCGGCTACAATGAGCAGTTCTTC
CDR3 protein: CSVEGTESGYNEQFF

J gene: TRBJ2-7
V gene: TRBV20-1
clone size: .
D gene: TRBD2
CDR3 DNA: TGCAGTGCTGGGAACTGGGAGGGAGAAGGGTACGAGCAGTACTTC
CDR3 protein: CSAGNWEGEGYEQYF

J gene: TRBJ2-5
V gene: TRBV7-2
clone size: .
D gene: .
CDR3 DNA: TGTGCCAGCAGCTCCCGGACCCAAGAAGAGACCCAGTACTTC
CDR3 protein: CASSSRTQEETQYF

J gene: TRBJ2-1
V gene: TRBV6-6
clone size: .
D gene: TRBD2
CDR3 DNA: TGTGCCAGCAGTTCTAGAGCGGGGTTCTCCTACAATGAGCAGTTCTTC
CDR3 protein: CASSSRAGFSYNEQFF

J gene: TRBJ2-7
V gene: TRBV6-5
clone size: few
D gene: TRBD1
CDR3 DNA: TGTGCCAGCAGAGAGGGACAGGGGGCGAGTGAGCAGTACTTC
CDR3 protein: CASREGQGASEQYF

J gene: TRBJ1-2
V gene: TRBV6-6
clone size: few
D gene: TRBD1
CDR3 DNA: TGTGCCACCCATATTACAGGGGACGGCTACACCTTC
CDR3 protein: CATHITGDGYTF

J gene: TRBJ2-1
V gene: TRBV6-4
clone size: .
D gene: TRBD1
CDR3 DNA: TGTGCCAGCAGTTGGGACAGGGTTAGGGGTGAGCAGTTCTTC
CDR3 protein: CASSWDRVRGEQFF

J gene: TRBJ2-5
V gene: TRBV29-1
clone size: few
D gene: .
CDR3 DNA: TGCAGCGTTGTTGGCCTACTAACCCAAGAGACCCAGTACTTC
CDR3 protein: CSVVGLLTQETQYF

J gene: TRBJ2-4
V gene: TRBV29-1
clone size: few
D gene: .
CDR3 DNA: TGCAGCGTTTCGGACAGACTATATCAGGACATTCAGTACTTC
CDR3 protein: CSVSDRLYQDIQYF

J gene: TRBJ2-2
V gene: TRBV5-1
clone size: .
D gene: .
CDR3 DNA: TGCGCCAGCAGCTTGATAGGGACCGGGGAGCTGTTTTTT
CDR3 protein: CASSLIGTGELFF

J gene: TRBJ2-1
V gene: TRBV25-1
clone size: .
D gene: .
CDR3 DNA: TGTGCCAGCAGTGAATATATCGGGGGTGAGCAGTTCTTC
CDR3 protein: CASSEYIGGEQFF

J gene: TRBJ2-7
V gene: TRBV10-3
clone size: few
D gene: .
CDR3 DNA: TGTGCCACCTGGCACAGAAACTCCTACGAGCAGTACTTC
CDR3 protein: CATWHRNSYEQYF

J gene: TRBJ2-3
V gene: TRBV20-1
clone size: .
D gene: TRBD2
CDR3 DNA: TGCAGTGCCACAGACCTAGCGGGGACTTATGTGGATACGCAGTATTTT
CDR3 protein: CSATDLAGTYVDTQYF

J gene: TRBJ2-7
V gene: TRBV20-1
clone size: .
D gene: TRBD2
CDR3 DNA: TGCAGTGCTCTATCGGCCGGGCGGGGGTTTCCCTACGAGCAGTACTTC
CDR3 protein: CSALSAGRGFPYEQYF

J gene: TRBJ1-1
V gene: TRBV4-1
clone size: few
D gene: TRBD1
CDR3 DNA: TGCGCCAGCAGCCAAGGTCCCGGGACAGGGGGAAACACTGAAGCTTTCTTT
CDR3 protein: CASSQGPGTGGNTEAFF

J gene: TRBJ2-1
V gene: TRBV20-1
clone size: .
D gene: .
CDR3 DNA: TGCAGTGCTGAGACAGATACTTACAATGAGCAGTTCTTC
CDR3 protein: CSAETDTYNEQFF

J gene: TRBJ1-4
V gene: TRBV18
clone size: .
D gene: .
CDR3 DNA: TGTGCCAGCTCACCAAACGGGGGGAACGAAAAACTGTTTTTT
CDR3 protein: CASSPNGGNEKLFF

J gene: TRBJ1-4
V gene: TRBV5-1
clone size: .
D gene: TRBD1
CDR3 DNA: TGCGCCAGCAGCCCAAGACAGGGGAATAATGAAAAACTGTTTTTT
CDR3 protein: CASSPRQGNNEKLFF

J gene: TRBJ2-1
V gene: TRBV20-1
clone size: .
D gene: TRBD2
CDR3 DNA: TGCAGTGTTTTTACCGGGACTAGCCGCGATGAGCAGTTCTTC
CDR3 protein: CSVFTGTSRDEQFF

J gene: TRBJ1-2
V gene: TRBV7-9
clone size: .
D gene: TRBD1
CDR3 DNA: TGTGCCAGCAGCTCCCGGGACAGGAACTATGGCTACACCTTC
CDR3 protein: CASSSRDRNYGYTF

J gene: TRBJ2-1
V gene: TRBV27
clone size: .
D gene: TRBD2
CDR3 DNA: TGTGCCAGCAGTGTGGAACTAGCGGGAATAGATGGGCAGTTCTTC
CDR3 protein: CASSVELAGIDGQFF

J gene: TRBJ2-1
V gene: TRBV24-1
clone size: .
D gene: TRBD1
CDR3 DNA: TGTGCCACCAGTGATGCGCCGGGACAGGGTAGCAATGAGCAGTTCTTC
CDR3 protein: CATSDAPGQGSNEQFF

J gene: TRBJ2-6
V gene: TRBV5-1
clone size: .
D gene: .
CDR3 DNA: TGCGCCAGCAGCTTTGCGGGCTCTGGGGCCAACGTCCTGACTTTC
CDR3 protein: CASSFAGSGANVLTF

J gene: TRBJ2-7
V gene: TRBV7-2
clone size: .
D gene: .
CDR3 DNA: TGTGCCAGCAGCGACCTAGCGTCTGGACAGTACTTC
CDR3 protein: CASSDLASGQYF

J gene: TRBJ2-5
V gene: TRBV20-1
clone size: many
D gene: TRBD2
CDR3 DNA: TGCAGTGCTAGGGGACTAGCGGGTATCACCCGGGAGACCCAGTACTTC
CDR3 protein: CSARGLAGITRETQYF

J gene: TRBJ2-5
V gene: TRBV5-1
clone size: .
D gene: TRBD2
CDR3 DNA: TGTGCCAGCAGCCTGGGGACTAGCGGAGAGACCCAGTACTTC
CDR3 protein: CASSLGTSGETQYF

J gene: TRBJ2-7
V gene: TRBV20-1
clone size: .
D gene: .
CDR3 DNA: TGCAGTGCTAGCAGCGGAGGCAATGAGCAGTACTTC
CDR3 protein: CSASSGGNEQYF

J gene: TRBJ2-1
V gene: TRBV28
clone size: .
D gene: .
CDR3 DNA: TGTGCCAGCAGTTCCCTGGGGTCTAAGCAGTTCTTC
CDR3 protein: CASSSLGSKQFF